This TCR beta chain was documented in a study of T-cell reconstitution after alpha-beta-depleted transplantation in children. Germline lookup yields CDR1 MNHEY and CDR2 SVGEGT. Trimming stripped 6 bases from V and 3 bases from J, with 18 bases between. This CDR3 is built from 15 residues. Preparation of the TCRbeta library used unique molecular identifiers. One entry per CDR3 protein results from TCRdb running MiXCR on the PCR reads. This sample has some 500,000 distinct CDR3 sequences, with approximately 29% found just once. The starting material was PBMCs from the stem cell graft donor, obtained from the stem cell graft. The chain recombines TRBV6-2 or TRBV6-3 with TRBJ2-7; D may match TRBD1 or TRBD2 (5 bases each). The origin of this receptor is a human donor who donated a stem cell graft to a child with aplastic anemia. CDR3 protein: CASSYRGPRHYEQYF. The CDR3 DNA sequence: TGTGCCAGCAGCTACCGGGGACCACGCCACTACGAGCAGTACTTC.